The 21 T cell receptor beta chains below all came from one sample that was sequenced in a study of spatial heterogeneity in lung cancer. Via MiXCR, TCRdb re-called the 5' RACE reads, giving one row per CDR3 protein. The data hold about 45,000 distinct CDR3 sequences, with about an eighth observed a single time. The sample's time point: sample taken at primary tumor resection. Sample: PBMCs, taken at surgery. The source is a male donor with early-stage non-small cell lung cancer.

This clonotype appeared many times. The rearrangement links TRBV29-1 to TRBJ1-2, with D maybe TRBD1 (5 bases). Germline CDR1 reads SQVTM; CDR2 reads ANQGSEA. With 0 bases removed from V and 7 bases from J, the gap between germline ends came to 12 bases. This CDR3 is 13 amino acids long. CDR3: CSVEELRGLGYTF. The CDR3 DNA sequence: TGCAGCGTTGAAGAGCTAAGGGGTCTTGGCTACACCTTC.

This clonotype was picked up many times. V usage is TRBV29-1 and J usage is TRBJ1-2; D is possibly TRBD1 (6 bases). This CDR3 spans 14 amino acids. The germline V and J ends were trimmed by 3 bases and 8 bases, with 19 bases remaining between them. CDR1 and CDR2 (germline): SQVTM, ANQGSEA. This CDR3 reads CSVDVSGADHGYTF. The CDR3 region has the DNA TGCAGCGTTGACGTCTCGGGGGCGGATCACGGCTACACCTTC.

This clonotype was found a few times. This chain connects TRBV7-2 to TRBJ2-1; TRBD2 is a possible D gene (6 bases). CDR1 is SGHTA, CDR2 FQGNSA, per germline. The CDR3 is made up of 12 amino acids. Deletions cut 1 base from V and 12 bases from J, with 10 bases between. The CDR3 DNA reads TGTGCCAGCAGCTTAGTCGGGACTTGGCAGTTCTTC. It codes for CASSLVGTWQFF.

This rearrangement joins TRBV5-1 to TRBJ1-5; maybe TRBD1 (6 bases). V was pared by 2 bases and J by 3 bases, with 9 bases between. The CDR3 loop spans 14 amino acids. Germline V gene lookup returns CDR1 SGHRS and CDR2 YFSETQ. This CDR3 is CASSLGTPNQPQHF. In DNA form, the CDR3 reads TGCGCCAGCAGCTTAGGGACACCCAATCAGCCCCAGCATTTT. Complete variable domain (other parts from reference TRBV5-1 and TRBJ1-5): KAGVTQTPRYLIKTRGQQVTLSCSPISGHRSVSWYQQTPGQGLQFLFEYFSETQRNKGNFPGRFSGRQFSNSRSEMNVSTLELGDSALYLCASSLGTPNQPQHFGDGTRLSIL.

This chain links TRBV9 with TRBJ1-6; TRBD1 matches at 9 bases. The CDR3 extends over 15 amino acids. The V segment lost 3 bases and the J segment 9 bases; nucleotides outside the gene matches: 7. Germline lookup yields CDR1 SGDLS and CDR2 YYNGEE. The CDR3 sequence: CASSEDRGGISPLHF. CDR3 bases: TGTGCCAGCAGCGAGGACAGGGGCGGGATTTCACCCCTCCACTTT.

This clonotype was counted only a few times. The chain recombines TRBV4-1 with TRBJ2-7; perhaps TRBD2 as D (5 bases). Germline V gives CDR1 MGHRA, CDR2 YSYEKL. This CDR3 spans 15 amino acids. The germline V and J ends were trimmed by 2 bases and 3 bases, with 14 bases remaining between them. The chain's CDR3 is CASSQTTLRGYEQYF. The CDR3 DNA is TGCGCCAGCAGCCAAACAACCCTACGGGGCTACGAGCAGTACTTC.

In this sample, this clonotype turned up many times. This chain joins TRBV7-9 and TRBJ1-1; no definite D call. Trimming left V 6 bases short and J 3 bases short, with 23 bases between. CDR3 length: 17 amino acids. Germline-derived CDR1 and CDR2 are SEHNR and FQNEAQ (reference sequence). CDR3 amino acids: CASSPPRGLYLDTEAFF. Written as DNA, the CDR3 is TGTGCCAGCAGTCCCCCAAGAGGGTTGTACCTAGACACTGAAGCTTTCTTT.

V is TRBV24-1 and J is TRBJ2-1, with D possibly being TRBD1 (6 bases). This CDR3 is built from 17 residues. Germline assignment: CDR1 KGHDR and CDR2 SFDVKD. V was cut by 6 bases and J by 1 base, with 18 bases left in between. CDR3 DNA sequence: TGTGCCACCAGTTGGGATGACAGGCCATATTCCTACAATGAGCAGTTCTTC. Protein sequence: CATSWDDRPYSYNEQFF.

This clonotype was found many times. The chain is built from TRBV27 and TRBJ2-7; D not resolved. CDR1 MNHEY and CDR2 SMNVEV come from the germline V gene (reference sequence). The V gene lost 4 bases and the J gene lost 0 bases, with 1 base spanning the gap. The CDR3 is 11 residues long. CDR3 sequence (DNA): TGTGCCAGCAGTTCCTCCTACGAGCAGTACTTC. Translated: CASSSSYEQYF.

The rearrangement uses TRBV6-5 and TRBJ1-5; no clear D gene. The germline V gene has CDR1 MNHEY and CDR2 SVGAGI. The V gene lost 6 bases and the J gene lost 6 bases, with 9 bases spanning the gap. This CDR3 region has 12 residues. CDR3 coding DNA: TGTGCCAGCAGCACCCCAGGTCAGCCCCAGCATTTT. As protein: CASSTPGQPQHF.

This clonotype was observed a handful of times. The rearrangement joins TRBV12-3 or TRBV12-4 to TRBJ2-3; D may be TRBD2 (5 bases). Trimming left V 3 bases short and J 3 bases short, with 13 bases between. The CDR3 sequence is 15 residues long. CDR3 amino acids: CASSFEGRWTDTQYF. The CDR3 DNA reads TGTGCCAGCAGTTTTGAGGGTCGGTGGACAGATACGCAGTATTTT.

This chain joins TRBV20-1 and TRBJ2-3; a possible D gene is TRBD2 (6 bases). Trimming pared 6 bases from V and 6 bases from J, leaving 19 bases between. CDR1 and CDR2 (germline): DFQATT, SNEGSKA (reference sequence). The CDR3 contains 14 residues. CDR3 protein: CSAIAVGVLDTQYF. The DNA of the CDR3 is TGCAGTGCGATAGCGGTGGGGGTTTTGGATACGCAGTATTTT.

This clonotype was counted a few times. The rearrangement uses TRBV5-1 and TRBJ1-6, with TRBD1 as a possible D gene (5 bases). The CDR3 extends over 22 amino acids. Germline V gene sequence: CDR1 SGHRS, CDR2 YFSETQ. V lost 3 bases and J lost 0, with 28 bases in between. The CDR3 region is CASSWGSLDTSRISSYNSPLHF. The CDR3 DNA reads as TGCGCCAGCAGCTGGGGATCGTTGGACACAAGCAGAATAAGCTCCTATAATTCACCCCTCCACTTT.

This clonotype occurred many times. The chain couples TRBV6-1 to TRBJ1-4; D is unclear. The germline V gene has CDR1 MNHNS and CDR2 SASEGT. Trimming took 4 bases from V and 7 from J, leaving 7 bases between them. CDR3 length: 12 residues. The CDR3 spells CASSATAEKLFF. The CDR3 nucleotides read TGTGCCAGCAGTGCAACAGCTGAAAAACTGTTTTTT.

The table lists this clonotype with many counts. The chain recombines TRBV21-1 with TRBJ2-7; the D call in the table, TRBD1, was not verified against the DNA. TRBV21-1 is a pseudogene segment. This CDR3 has 16 amino acids. The CDR3 coding sequence is TGTGCCAGCAGCCGTGGGACCGACAAACTTTCCTACGAGCAGTACTTC. Translation: CASSRGTDKLSYEQYF.

There are a few counts of this clonotype. This CDR3 reads CASSLGTFLSPLHF. CDR3 in DNA: TGTGCCAGCAGTTTAGGGACATTTCTTTCACCCCTCCACTTT. This chain links TRBV28 with TRBJ1-6; a weak D match, TRBD1 (6 bases). The CDR3 is 14 residues long. Germline V lookup: CDR1 MDHEN, CDR2 SYDVKM. Trimming removed 2 bases at V and 9 bases at J, with 11 bases between.

This clonotype was counted many times. This rearrangement joins TRBV7-8 to TRBJ2-1, with a weak D call TRBD2 (5 bases). V shed 4 bases and J shed 12 bases, with 10 bases lying between them. Germline V gives CDR1 SGHVS, CDR2 FQNEAQ. CDR3 length: 11 residues. The CDR3 loop reads CASSWGEGQFF. CDR3 coding DNA: TGTGCCAGCAGCTGGGGAGAAGGGCAGTTCTTC.

This clonotype was counted a few times. The V and J genes are TRBV5-1 and TRBJ1-4, with 8 bases aligning to TRBD1. The germline V gene has CDR1 SGHRS and CDR2 YFSETQ. V gave up 0 bases and J gave up 8 bases; unmatched junction bases: 6. The CDR3 extends over 15 amino acids. The CDR3 DNA reads as TGCGCCAGCAGCTTGGAAGGACAGGGAAGGGAAAAACTGTTTTTT. Its protein product is CASSLEGQGREKLFF.

This clonotype was seen a handful of times. This chain links TRBV9 with TRBJ2-7; 9 bases fit TRBD2. J was trimmed by 2 bases and V by 0 bases; bases with no gene match: 3. Germline V gene data show CDR1 as SGDLS and CDR2 as YYNGEE. CDR3 length: 15 amino acids. CDR3 sequence (DNA): TGTGCCAGCAGCGTAGGGCTAGCGGGAACCTACGAGCAGTACTTC. It yields the protein CASSVGLAGTYEQYF.

The table lists this clonotype with many counts. Written as DNA, the CDR3 is TGTGCCAGCAGGCGTACGACAGTTCCGGACATTCAGTACTTC. Translation: CASRRTTVPDIQYF. The rearrangement joins TRBV28 to TRBJ2-4, with TRBD1 as a possible D gene (5 bases). Germline CDR1 and CDR2: MDHEN and SYDVKM. Deletions cut 6 bases from V and 8 bases from J, with 17 bases between. This CDR3 contains 14 residues.

This clonotype was counted only a few times. V gene TRBV20-1 combines with J gene TRBJ2-3; possible D gene TRBD1, 5 bases. This CDR3 has 15 amino acids. Germline CDR1 DFQATT, CDR2 SNEGSKA (reference sequence). The ends were cut back, 0 bases at V and 4 bases at J, with 14 bases in the middle. The CDR3 loop reads CSARDLTRAPDTQYF. In nucleotides, the CDR3 is TGCAGTGCTAGAGATCTGACCAGGGCCCCAGATACGCAGTATTTT.